The clone carrying this TCR beta chain came up many times. This sample was taken from a study of CD8 T cells in ankylosing spondylitis. TCRdb re-analysed the 5' RACE reads in MiXCR, keeping a single row per CDR3 protein. The sample lists approximately 240,000 distinct CDR3 sequences, 10% to 13% occurring once. The CDR3 has 14 amino acids. Germline V gene lookup returns CDR1 SGHDT and CDR2 YYEEEE. Trimming took off 3 bases at V and 2 bases at J, with 10 bases between the two ends. V gene TRBV5-6 combines with J gene TRBJ2-3; D is undetermined. Sequencing was done on a sample of blood, either unsorted or a sorted T cell fraction (not recorded which). This TCR was recovered from a male donor with ankylosing spondylitis or in good health (not recorded which). In nucleotides, the CDR3 is TGTGCCAGCAGCTGGATGATTACCACAGATACGCAGTATTTT. Translation gives CASSWMITTDTQYF.